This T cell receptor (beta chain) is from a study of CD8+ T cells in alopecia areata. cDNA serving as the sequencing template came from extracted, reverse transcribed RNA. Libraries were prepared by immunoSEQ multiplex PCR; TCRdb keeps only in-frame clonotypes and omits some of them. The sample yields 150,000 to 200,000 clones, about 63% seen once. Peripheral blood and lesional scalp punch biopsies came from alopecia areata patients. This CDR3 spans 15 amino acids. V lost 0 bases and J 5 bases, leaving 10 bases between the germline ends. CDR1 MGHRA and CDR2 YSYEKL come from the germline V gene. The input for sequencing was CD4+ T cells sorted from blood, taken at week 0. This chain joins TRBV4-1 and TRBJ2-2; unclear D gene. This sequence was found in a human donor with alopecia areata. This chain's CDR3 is CASSQDNPFTGELFF. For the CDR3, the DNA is TGCGCCAGCAGCCAAGACAATCCCTTTACCGGGGAGCTGTTTTTT.